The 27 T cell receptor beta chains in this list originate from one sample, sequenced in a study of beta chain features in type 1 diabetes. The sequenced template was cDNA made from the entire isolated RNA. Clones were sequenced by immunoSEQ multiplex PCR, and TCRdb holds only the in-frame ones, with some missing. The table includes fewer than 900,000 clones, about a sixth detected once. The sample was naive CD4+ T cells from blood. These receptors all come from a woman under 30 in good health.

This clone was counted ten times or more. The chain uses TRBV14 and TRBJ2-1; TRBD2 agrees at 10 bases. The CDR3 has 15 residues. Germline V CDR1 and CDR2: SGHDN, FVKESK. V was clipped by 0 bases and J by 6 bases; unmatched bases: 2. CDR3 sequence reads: CASSQDSGRFNEQFF. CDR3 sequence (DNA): TGTGCCAGCAGCCAAGATAGCGGGAGGTTCAATGAGCAGTTCTTC.

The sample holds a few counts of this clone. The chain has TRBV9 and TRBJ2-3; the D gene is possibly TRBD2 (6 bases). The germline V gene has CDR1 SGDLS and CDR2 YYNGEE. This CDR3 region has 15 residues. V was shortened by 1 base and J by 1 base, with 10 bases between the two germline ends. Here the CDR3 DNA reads TGTGCCAGCAGCGTAAGCGGGCCGGGCACAGATACGCAGTATTTT. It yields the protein CASSVSGPGTDTQYF.

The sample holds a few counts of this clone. The DNA for the CDR3 is TGTGCCAGCAGCTTAGCGTCGACAGGGTCAGATACGCAGTATTTT. It yields the protein CASSLASTGSDTQYF. The J gene is TRBJ2-3, the V gene TRBV7-2, with TRBD1 matching over 7 bases. Germline CDR1 is SGHTA and CDR2 is FQGNSA. J gave up 4 bases and V 0 bases, and 4 bases lay outside the gene matches. The CDR3 runs to 15 residues.

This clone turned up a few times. CDR3 DNA: TGTGCCAGCAGCCAATCCTCCGGGCTAGTACGCACAGATACGCAGTATTTT. As protein: CASSQSSGLVRTDTQYF. The V gene is TRBV4-2, the J gene TRBJ2-3; D remains unclear. V dropped 2 bases and J dropped 1 base, with 16 bases sitting between them. The CDR3 covers 17 residues. The germline V gene has CDR1 LGHNA and CDR2 YNFKEQ.

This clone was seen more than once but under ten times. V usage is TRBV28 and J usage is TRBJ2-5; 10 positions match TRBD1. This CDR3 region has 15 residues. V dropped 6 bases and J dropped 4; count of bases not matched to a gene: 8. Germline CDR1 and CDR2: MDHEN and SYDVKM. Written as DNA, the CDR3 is TGTGCCAGCAGACTGACAGGGGGCGGAGGAGAGACCCAGTACTTC. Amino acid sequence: CASRLTGGGGETQYF.

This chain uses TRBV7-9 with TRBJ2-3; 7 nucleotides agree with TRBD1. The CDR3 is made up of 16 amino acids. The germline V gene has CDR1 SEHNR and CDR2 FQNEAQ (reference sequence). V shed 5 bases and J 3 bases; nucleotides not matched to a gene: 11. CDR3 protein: CASSTRDSPYTDTQYF. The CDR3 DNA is TGTGCCAGCAGCACCAGGGACAGCCCCTATACAGATACGCAGTATTTT. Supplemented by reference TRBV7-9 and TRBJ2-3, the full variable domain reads DTGVSQNPRHKITKRGQNVTFRCDPISEHNRLYWYRQTLGQGPEFLTYFQNEAQLEKSRLLSDRFSAERPKGSFSTLEIQRTEQGDSAMYLCASSTRDSPYTDTQYFGPGTRLTVL.

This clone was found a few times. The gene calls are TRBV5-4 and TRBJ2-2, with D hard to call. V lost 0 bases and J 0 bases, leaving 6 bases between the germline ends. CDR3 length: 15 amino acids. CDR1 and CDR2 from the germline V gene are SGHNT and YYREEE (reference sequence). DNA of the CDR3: TGTGCCAGCAGCTTGGACAACGCGAACACCGGGGAGCTGTTTTTT. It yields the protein CASSLDNANTGELFF.

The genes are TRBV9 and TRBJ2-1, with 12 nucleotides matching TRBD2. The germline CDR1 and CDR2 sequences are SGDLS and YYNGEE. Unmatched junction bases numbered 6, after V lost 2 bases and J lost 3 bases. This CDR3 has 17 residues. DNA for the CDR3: TGTGCCAGCAGCGTGACCGGGACTAGCGGGCTCTACAATGAGCAGTTCTTC. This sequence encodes CASSVTGTSGLYNEQFF. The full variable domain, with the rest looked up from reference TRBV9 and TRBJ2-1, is DSGVTQTPKHLITATGQRVTLRCSPRSGDLSVYWYQQSLDQGLQFLIQYYNGEERAKGNILERFSAQQFPDLHSELNLSSLELGDSALYFCASSVTGTSGLYNEQFFGPGTRLTVL.

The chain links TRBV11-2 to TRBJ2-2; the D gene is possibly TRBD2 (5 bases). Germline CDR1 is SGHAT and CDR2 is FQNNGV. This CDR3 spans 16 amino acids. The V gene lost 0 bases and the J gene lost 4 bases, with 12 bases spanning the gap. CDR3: CASSLDHRGSTGELFF. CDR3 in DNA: TGTGCCAGCAGCTTAGATCACCGGGGATCCACCGGGGAGCTGTTTTTT.

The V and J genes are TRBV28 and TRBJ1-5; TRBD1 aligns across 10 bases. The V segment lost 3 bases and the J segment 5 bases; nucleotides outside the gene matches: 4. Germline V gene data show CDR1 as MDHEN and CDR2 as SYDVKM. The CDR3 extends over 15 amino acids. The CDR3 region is CASSFPGQGYQPQHF. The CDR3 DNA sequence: TGTGCCAGCAGTTTCCCGGGACAGGGGTATCAGCCCCAGCATTTT.

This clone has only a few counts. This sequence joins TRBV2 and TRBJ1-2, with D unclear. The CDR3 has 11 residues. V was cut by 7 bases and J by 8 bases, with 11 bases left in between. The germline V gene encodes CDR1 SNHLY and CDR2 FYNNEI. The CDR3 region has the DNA TGTGCCAGCAAGTTGGGAGGCGGCTACACCTTC. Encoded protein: CASKLGGGYTF. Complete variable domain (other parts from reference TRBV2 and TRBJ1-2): EPEVTQTPSHQVTQMGQEVILRCVPISNHLYFYWYRQILGQKVEFLVSFYNNEISEKSEIFDDQFSVERPDGSNFTLKIRSTKLEDSAMYFCASKLGGGYTFGSGTRLTVV.

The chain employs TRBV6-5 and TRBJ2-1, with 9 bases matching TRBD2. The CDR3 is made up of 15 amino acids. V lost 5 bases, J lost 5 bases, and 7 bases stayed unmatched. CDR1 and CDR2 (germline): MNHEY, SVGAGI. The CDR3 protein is CASSPLAGRHNEQFF. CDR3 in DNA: TGTGCCAGCAGTCCTCTAGCGGGGAGACACAATGAGCAGTTCTTC.

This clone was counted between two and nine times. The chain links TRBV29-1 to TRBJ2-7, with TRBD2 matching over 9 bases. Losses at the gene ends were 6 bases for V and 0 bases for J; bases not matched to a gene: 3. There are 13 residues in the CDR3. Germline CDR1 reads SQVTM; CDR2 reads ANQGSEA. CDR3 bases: TGCAGCGTAAATAGCGGGAGCTCCTACGAGCAGTACTTC. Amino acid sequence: CSVNSGSSYEQYF.

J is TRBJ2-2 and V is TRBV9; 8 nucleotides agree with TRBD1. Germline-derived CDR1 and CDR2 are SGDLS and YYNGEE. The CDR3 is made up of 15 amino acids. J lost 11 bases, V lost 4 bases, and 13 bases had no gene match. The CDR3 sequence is CASSFRTGTLGELFF. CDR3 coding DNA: TGTGCCAGCAGCTTCCGGACAGGGACACTGGGAGAGCTGTTTTTT.

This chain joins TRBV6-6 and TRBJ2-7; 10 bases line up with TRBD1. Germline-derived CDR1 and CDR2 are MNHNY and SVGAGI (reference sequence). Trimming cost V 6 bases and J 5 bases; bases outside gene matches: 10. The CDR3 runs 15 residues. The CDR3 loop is CASRRTGTGADEQYF. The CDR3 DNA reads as TGTGCCAGCAGGAGAACCGGGACAGGGGCTGACGAGCAGTACTTC.

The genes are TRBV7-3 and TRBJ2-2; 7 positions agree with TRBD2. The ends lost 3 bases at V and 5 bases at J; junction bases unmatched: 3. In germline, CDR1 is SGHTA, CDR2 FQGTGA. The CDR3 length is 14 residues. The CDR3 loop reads CASSLGLPTGELFF. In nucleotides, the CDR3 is TGTGCCAGCAGCTTGGGACTACCTACCGGGGAGCTGTTTTTT.

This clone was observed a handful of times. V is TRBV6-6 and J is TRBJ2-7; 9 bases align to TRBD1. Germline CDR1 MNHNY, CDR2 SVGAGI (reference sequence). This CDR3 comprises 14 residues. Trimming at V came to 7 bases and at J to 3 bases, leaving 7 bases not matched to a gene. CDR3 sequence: CASMGTGFGYEQYF. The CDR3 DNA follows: TGTGCCAGCATGGGGACAGGGTTTGGCTACGAGCAGTACTTC.

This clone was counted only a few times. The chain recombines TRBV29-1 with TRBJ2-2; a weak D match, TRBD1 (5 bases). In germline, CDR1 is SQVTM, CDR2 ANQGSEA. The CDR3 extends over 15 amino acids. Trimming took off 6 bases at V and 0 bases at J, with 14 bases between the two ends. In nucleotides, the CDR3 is TGCAGCGTGGGCAGGGTATCGTCGAACACCGGGGAGCTGTTTTTT. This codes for CSVGRVSSNTGELFF.

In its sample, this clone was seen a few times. CDR3 protein: CASSLWTGLYNEQFF. The CDR3 DNA sequence: TGTGCCAGCAGCTTGTGGACAGGGTTGTACAATGAGCAGTTCTTC. The rearrangement links TRBV5-6 to TRBJ2-1; 8 bases match TRBD1. Trimming at V came to 1 base and at J to 4 bases, leaving 4 bases not matched to a gene. CDR3 length equals 15 residues. Germline V gene sequence: CDR1 SGHDT, CDR2 YYEEEE.

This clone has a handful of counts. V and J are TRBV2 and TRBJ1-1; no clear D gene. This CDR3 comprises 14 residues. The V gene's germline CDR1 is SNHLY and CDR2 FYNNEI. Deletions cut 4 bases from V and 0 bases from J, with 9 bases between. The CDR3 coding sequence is TGTGCCAGCAGTGGGGTCGGGATGAACACTGAAGCTTTCTTT. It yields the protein CASSGVGMNTEAFF.

DNA of the CDR3: TGCGCCAGCAGTCTAGCGGGAGATACCTACGAGCAGTACTTC. Its protein product is CASSLAGDTYEQYF. The chain links TRBV5-1 to TRBJ2-7; TRBD2 aligns across 10 bases. J was trimmed by 2 bases and V by 5 bases; bases with no gene match: 4. The V gene's germline CDR1 is SGHRS and CDR2 YFSETQ. The CDR3 runs 14 residues.

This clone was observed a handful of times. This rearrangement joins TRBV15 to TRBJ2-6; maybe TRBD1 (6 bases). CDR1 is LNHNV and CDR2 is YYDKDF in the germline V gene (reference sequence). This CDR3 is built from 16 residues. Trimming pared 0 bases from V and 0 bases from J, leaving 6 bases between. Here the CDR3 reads CATSRDRGSGANVLTF. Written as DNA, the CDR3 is TGTGCCACCAGCAGAGACAGGGGCTCTGGGGCCAACGTCCTGACTTTC.

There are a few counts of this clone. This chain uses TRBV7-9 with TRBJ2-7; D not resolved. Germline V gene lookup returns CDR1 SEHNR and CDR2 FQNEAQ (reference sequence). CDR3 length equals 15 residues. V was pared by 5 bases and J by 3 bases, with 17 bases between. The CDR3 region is CASSPRSGSVYEQYF. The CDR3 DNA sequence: TGTGCCAGCAGCCCGAGGAGTGGGTCGGTCTACGAGCAGTACTTC.

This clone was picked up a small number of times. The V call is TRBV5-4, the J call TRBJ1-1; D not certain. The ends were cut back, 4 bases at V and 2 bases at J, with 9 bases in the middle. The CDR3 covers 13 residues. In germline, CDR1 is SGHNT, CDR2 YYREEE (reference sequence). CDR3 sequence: CASSKAANTEAFF. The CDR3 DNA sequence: TGTGCCAGCAGCAAAGCCGCTAACACTGAAGCTTTCTTT.

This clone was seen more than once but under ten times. CDR3 loop: CATSSRTSGARTAYEQYF. The CDR3, as DNA: TGTGCCACCAGCAGCAGGACTAGCGGGGCACGCACAGCCTACGAGCAGTACTTC. This chain uses TRBV15 with TRBJ2-7, with 12 bases identical to TRBD2. The J segment lost 2 bases and the V segment lost 3 bases, leaving 11 bases of the junction unmatched. This CDR3 region has 18 residues. Germline CDR1 LNHNV, CDR2 YYDKDF (reference sequence).

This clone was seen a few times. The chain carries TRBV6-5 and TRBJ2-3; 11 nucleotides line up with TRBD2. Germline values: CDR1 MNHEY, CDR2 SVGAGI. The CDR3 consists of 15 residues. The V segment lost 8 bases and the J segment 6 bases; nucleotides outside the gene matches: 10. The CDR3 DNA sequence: TGTGCCAGCGGCCTAGCGGGAGGCCTTGCGGATACGCAGTATTTT. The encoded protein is CASGLAGGLADTQYF.

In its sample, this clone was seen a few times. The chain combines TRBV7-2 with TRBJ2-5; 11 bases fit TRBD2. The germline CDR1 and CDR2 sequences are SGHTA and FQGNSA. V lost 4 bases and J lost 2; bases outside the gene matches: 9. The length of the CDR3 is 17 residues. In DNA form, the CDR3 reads TGTGCCAGCAGCTGGGGCAGACTAGCGGGAAGTCAAGAGACCCAGTACTTC. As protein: CASSWGRLAGSQETQYF.